This T cell receptor (beta chain) was documented in a study of OX40 agonist ivuxolimab in advanced cancers. The study's findings and limits: At doses 0.1 to 3.0 mg/kg, CD4+ and CD8+ clones expanded. Antigen specificity remained undetermined for the expanded peripheral T cells. There were, on average, more expanded clones in CD8+ T cells than in CD4+.

With respect to this clone: Its specificity is not known.

Blood specimens came from baseline, cycle 4 day 1, and cycle 7 day 1. Libraries were prepared by immunoSEQ multiplex PCR; TCRdb keeps only in-frame clonotypes and omits some of them. The sample lists roughly 80,000 clones; 93% were seen once. Germline CDR1 reads MDHEN; CDR2 reads SYDVKM. Trimming took off 2 bases at V and 10 bases at J, with 17 bases between the two ends. The CDR3 is made up of 14 amino acids. The chain carries TRBV28 and TRBJ1-1; tentatively, D is TRBD1 (5 bases). The source material was CD4+ or CD8+ T cells sorted from blood, sampled in a trial of the OX40 agonist ivuxolimab. The TCR was taken from an adult with an advanced solid tumor such as melanoma, head and neck, liver or kidney cancer. CDR3 nucleotide sequence: TGTGCCAGCAGTTTAACTTCAATGGTCACAGGAGCTTTCTTT. Encoded protein: CASSLTSMVTGAFF.